This entry is about one TCR beta chain. Its antigen is unknown. Base qualities are not provided; no much larger clone lies one nucleotide away. This sample stems from a study of blood T cell repertoires in COVID-19 (dated by TCRdb to about 2020). Broadly, across the study: Samples from collaborators originated in the United States, Italy and Spain and spanned both the acute and convalescent phases of COVID-19. The samples were drawn from two sources: the first 160 participants of the ongoing ImmuneRACE study, and 1,000 to 1,500 subjects contributed by 6 global collaborators. The dataset comprised deeply sampled blood TCRbeta repertoires from subjects exposed to, actively infected with, or recovered from COVID-19. The repertoires were released in a freely available public database intended as a resource for research on the immune response to SARS-CoV-2. Nearly every sample came with metadata listing a de-identified subject ID, COVID-19 status, age in years and sex. The material from the prospective study consisted of cDNA or gDNA derived from T cells, B-cell-depleted T cells, or PBMCs. Where available, HLA class I and class II types were obtained from metadata supplied by the sample provider rather than from assay-based typing.

Summary of the overall study and its limitations: The amount of clinical and demographic metadata varied by source and participant and was provided uncurated.

The immunoSEQ Assay, a bias-controlled multiplex PCR, was used to amplify TCRbeta CDR3 regions from genomic DNA. In the original analysis: Nucleated cell counts per sample were estimated from amplification of reference gene primers within the assay. To quantify the absolute abundance of each unique TCRbeta CDR3 rearrangement, sequence reads were collapsed and filtered. Productive Simpson clonality was computed per sample as the square root of Simpson's diversity index over productive rearrangements. TCRdb obtained this table from immuneACCESS and retained in-frame rearrangements with V and J assigned. These tables miss some clones; where compared with another copy, unresolved V genes account for less than half of the shortfall, and the remainder is unexplained. V, J and clone size are those of that table, while D and trimming were read from the DNA. The sample yields 170,000 or so clones; 80% to 90% were counted once. The ten most abundant clones make up 1.5% to 2% of the sample.

From cysteine to phenylalanine, the CDR3 is 13 amino acids long. Only the CDR3 DNA is retained, 39 bases long and in frame from the first base. The junction carries 10 bases between V and J, which are trimmed by 2 bases and 6 bases respectively. Based on the germline V gene, the CDR1 and CDR2 sequences are MGHDK and SYGVNS. Samples from volunteer blood donors who had recovered from COVID-19 were contributed by a second Seattle source. The collaborating institutions used their own protocols to collect whole blood in K2EDTA tubes. For TCRbeta analysis, collaborators shipped samples as frozen whole blood, isolated PBMCs, or DNA extracted from either of those sample types.

The sequence is built from TRBV25-1 and TRBJ1-1, and possibly TRBD1, on 5 matching bases. Sequences were obtained from peripheral blood. This receptor was identified in a man between 18 and 35 years old who had recovered from COVID-19. The sequence in DNA is TGTGCCAGCAGTGAACCAGGGTCCGCTGAAGCTTTCTTT. It encodes CASSEPGSAEAFF.